This T cell receptor beta chain is from a study of regulatory T cells in long-lasting Graves disease. The CDR3 is 17 residues long. Trimming removed 2 bases from V and 1 base from J; junction bases left unmatched: 11. Germline lookup yields CDR1 MDHEN and CDR2 SYDVKM. Indicated time point: persistent/refractory GD, antithyroid drugs over 5 years with positive TRAb. PBMC-extracted RNA yielded the TCR library. CDR3-region Arm-PCR and iRepertoire HTBI primers produced the TCR beta libraries. Each CDR3 protein is one row after TCRdb ran MiXCR on the multiplex PCR reads. The sample records a few hundred thousand distinct CDR3 sequences, roughly a quarter being singletons.

This specimen was peripheral blood mononuclear cells (PBMCs), taken when the disease was refractory, from a patient treated with antithyroid drugs. The V call is TRBV28, the J call TRBJ2-7, with 7 bases matching TRBD2. The TCR comes from a female donor with Graves disease. As DNA, the CDR3 is TGTGCCAGCAGTTTACCTCCATCGTGGACTAGTTCCTACGAGCAGTACTTC. This encodes CASSLPPSWTSSYEQYF. Based on the CDR3 plus reference TRBV28 and TRBJ2-7, the full variable domain is DVKVTQSSRYLVKRTGEKVFLECVQDMDHENMFWYRQDPGLGLRLIYFSYDVKMKEKGDIPEGYSVSREKKERFSLILESASTNQTSMYLCASSLPPSWTSSYEQYFGPGTRLTVT.